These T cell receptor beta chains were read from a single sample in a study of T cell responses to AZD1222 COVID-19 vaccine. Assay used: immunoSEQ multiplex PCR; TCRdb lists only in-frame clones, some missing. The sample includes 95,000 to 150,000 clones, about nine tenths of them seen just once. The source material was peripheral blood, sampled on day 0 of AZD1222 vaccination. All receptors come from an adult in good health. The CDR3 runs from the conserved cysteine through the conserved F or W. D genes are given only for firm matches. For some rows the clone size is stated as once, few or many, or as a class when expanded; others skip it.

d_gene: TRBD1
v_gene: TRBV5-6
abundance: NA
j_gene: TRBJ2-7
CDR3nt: TGTGCCAGCAGCTTTGACAGGGGGCTGGGGGAGCAGTACTTC
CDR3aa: CASSFDRGLGEQYF

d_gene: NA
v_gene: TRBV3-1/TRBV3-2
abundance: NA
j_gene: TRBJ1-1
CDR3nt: TGTGCCAGCAGCCAAGACCCCCACAACACTGAAGCTTTCTTT
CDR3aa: CASSQDPHNTEAFF

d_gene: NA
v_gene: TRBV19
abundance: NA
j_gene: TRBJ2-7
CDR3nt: TGTGCCAGTAGTATAGTGGGACGGGTCGGCGGCCTCTACGAGCAGTACTTC
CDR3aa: CASSIVGRVGGLYEQYF

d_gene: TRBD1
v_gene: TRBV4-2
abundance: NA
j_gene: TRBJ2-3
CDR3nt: TGTGCCAGCAGCCCGTGGACAGGCAAGGGGGATACGCAGTATTTT
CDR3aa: CASSPWTGKGDTQYF

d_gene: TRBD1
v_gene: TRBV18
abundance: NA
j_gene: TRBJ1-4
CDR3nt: TGTGCCAGCTCGACAGGGGGGCCGTTAACTAATGAAAAACTGTTTTTT
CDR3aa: CASSTGGPLTNEKLFF

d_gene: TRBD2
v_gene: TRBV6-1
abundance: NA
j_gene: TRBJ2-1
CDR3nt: TGTGCCAGCAGTGCGTTAGCGGGGGGTTCCTACAATGAGCAGTTCTTC
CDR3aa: CASSALAGGSYNEQFF

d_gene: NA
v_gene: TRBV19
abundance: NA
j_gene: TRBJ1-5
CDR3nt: TGTGCCAGCCCCTGGGGTCGAGGACGGAAAAATCAGCCCCAGCATTTT
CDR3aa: CASPWGRGRKNQPQHF

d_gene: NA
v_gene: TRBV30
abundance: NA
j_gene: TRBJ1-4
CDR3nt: TGTGCCTGGGGACAATTCGAAAAACTGTTTTTT
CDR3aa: CAWGQFEKLFF

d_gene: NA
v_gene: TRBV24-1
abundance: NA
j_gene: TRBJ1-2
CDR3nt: TGTGCCACCAGTGATCCCCGACAAGGGACTAACTATGGCTACACCTTC
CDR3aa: CATSDPRQGTNYGYTF

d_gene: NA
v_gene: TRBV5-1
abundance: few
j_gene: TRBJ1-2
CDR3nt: TGCGCCAGCAGCTTGGCCCCGGGGTCCTATGGCTACACCTTC
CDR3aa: CASSLAPGSYGYTF

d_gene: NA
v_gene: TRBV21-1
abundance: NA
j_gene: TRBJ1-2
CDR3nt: TGTGCCAGCAGCAAAGGGTCAATCTGGGGGCGAGATGGCTACACCTTC
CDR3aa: CASSKGSIWGRDGYTF

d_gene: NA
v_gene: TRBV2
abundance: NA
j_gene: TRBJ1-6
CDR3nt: TGTGCCAGCAGTGAACGGGCCGCGTCTGGGCCCCTCCACTTT
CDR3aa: CASSERAASGPLHF

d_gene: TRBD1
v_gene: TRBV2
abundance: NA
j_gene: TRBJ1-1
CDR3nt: TGTGCCAGCAGTGGACAGGGGAACACTGAAGCTTTCTTT
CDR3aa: CASSGQGNTEAFF

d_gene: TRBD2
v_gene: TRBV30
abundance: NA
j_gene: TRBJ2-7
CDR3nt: TGTGCCTGGAGTCCTTCTATAATAGCGGGAGAGACCTACGAGCAGTACTTC
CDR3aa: CAWSPSIIAGETYEQYF

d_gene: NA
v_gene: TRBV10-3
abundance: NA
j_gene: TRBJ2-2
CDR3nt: TGTGCCATCAGCGGCCGGACATCCGCGGGCACCGGGGAGCTGTTTTTT
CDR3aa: CAISGRTSAGTGELFF

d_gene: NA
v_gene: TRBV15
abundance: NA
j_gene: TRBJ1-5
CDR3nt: TGTGCCACCAGCTCCGGAATTAGCAATCAGCCCCAGCATTTT
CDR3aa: CATSSGISNQPQHF

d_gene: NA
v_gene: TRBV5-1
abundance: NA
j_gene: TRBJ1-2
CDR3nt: TGCGCCAGCAGCTCCCGCCAGACAGGAGGTAGCTATGGCTACACCTTC
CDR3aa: CASSSRQTGGSYGYTF

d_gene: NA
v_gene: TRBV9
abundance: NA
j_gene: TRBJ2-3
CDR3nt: TGTGCCAGCAGCCCAATGGGCGGCTACACAGATACGCAGTATTTT
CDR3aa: CASSPMGGYTDTQYF

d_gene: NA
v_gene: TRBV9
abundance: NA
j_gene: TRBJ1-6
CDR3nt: TGTGCCAGCAGCGTGCGGGCGGATTCACCCCTCCACTTT
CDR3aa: CASSVRADSPLHF

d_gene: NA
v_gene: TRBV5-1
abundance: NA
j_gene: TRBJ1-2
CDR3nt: TGCGCCAGCAGCTTTTCAGGGAACTATGGCTACACCTTC
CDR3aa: CASSFSGNYGYTF

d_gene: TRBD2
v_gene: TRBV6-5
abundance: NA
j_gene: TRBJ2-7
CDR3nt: TGTGCCAGCGGGCTAGCGGCAGGCTCCTCCTACGAGCAGTACTTC
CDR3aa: CASGLAAGSSYEQYF

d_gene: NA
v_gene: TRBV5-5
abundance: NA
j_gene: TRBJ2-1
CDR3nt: TGTGCCAGCAGCTTGCTTGAACAGCCGTTCTTC
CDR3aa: CASSLLEQPFF

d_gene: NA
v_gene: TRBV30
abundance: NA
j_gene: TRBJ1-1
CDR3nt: TGTGCCTGGCATAAGGGCCTCTCGGGAACTGAAGCTTTCTTT
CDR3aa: CAWHKGLSGTEAFF

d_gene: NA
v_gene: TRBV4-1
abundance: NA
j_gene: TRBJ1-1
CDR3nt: TGCGCCAGCAGCTCCGGGATCTCGAGCGCCCTCGCTGAAGCTTTCTTT
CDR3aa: CASSSGISSALAEAFF

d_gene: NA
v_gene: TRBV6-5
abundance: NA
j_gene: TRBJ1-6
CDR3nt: TGTGCCAGCAGTCCCGGGACGGGGAATTCACCCCTCCACTTT
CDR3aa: CASSPGTGNSPLHF

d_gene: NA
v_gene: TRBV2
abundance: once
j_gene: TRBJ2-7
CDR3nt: TGTGCCAGCATGATAGAGGGCCACTTTTACGAGCAGTACTTC
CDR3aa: CASMIEGHFYEQYF

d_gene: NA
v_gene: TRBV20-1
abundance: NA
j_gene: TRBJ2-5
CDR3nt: TGCAGTGCTAGTGATAGAATACAAGAGACCCAGTACTTC
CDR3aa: CSASDRIQETQYF

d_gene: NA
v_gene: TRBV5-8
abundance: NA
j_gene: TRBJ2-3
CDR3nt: TGTGCCAGCAGCTTGGCCCCAGATACGCAGTATTTT
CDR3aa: CASSLAPDTQYF

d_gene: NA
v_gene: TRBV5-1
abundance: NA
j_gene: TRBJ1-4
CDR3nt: TGCGCCAGCAGCTTGGGACAGACTAATGAAAAACTGTTTTTT
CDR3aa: CASSLGQTNEKLFF

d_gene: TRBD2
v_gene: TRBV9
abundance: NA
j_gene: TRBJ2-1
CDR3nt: TGTGCCAGCAGCGTGAGGGAGGGTTACAATGAGCAGTTCTTC
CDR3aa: CASSVREGYNEQFF

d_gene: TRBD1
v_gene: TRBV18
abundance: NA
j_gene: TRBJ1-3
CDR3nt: TGTGCCAGCTCACCCCAGGGGGGTAGCTCTGGAAACACCATATATTTT
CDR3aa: CASSPQGGSSGNTIYF

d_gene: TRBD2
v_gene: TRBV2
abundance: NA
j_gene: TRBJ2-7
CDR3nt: TGTGCCAGCAGACTAGCGGGGGGAAGCTCCTACGAGCAGTACTTC
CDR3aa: CASRLAGGSSYEQYF

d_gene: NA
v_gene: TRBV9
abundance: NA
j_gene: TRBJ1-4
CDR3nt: TGTGCCAGCAGCGTAGACAGGGCCAATGAAAAACTGTTTTTT
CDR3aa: CASSVDRANEKLFF